This record covers a single T cell receptor beta chain. This CDR3 contains 15 residues. Germline V lookup: CDR1 MNHEY, CDR2 SMNVEV (reference sequence). V was pared by 4 bases and J by 3 bases, with 16 bases between. Clones were sequenced by immunoSEQ multiplex PCR, and TCRdb holds only the in-frame ones, with some missing. The profile shows a few hundred thousand clones, around 89% of them singletons. Categorization into cohorts depended on clinical history that participants reported. The record originates from a study of blood T cell repertoires in COVID-19. Turning to the study itself: Sites across the United States, Italy and Spain contributed samples from acute and convalescent COVID-19.

The sequenced material came from PBMCs or T cells enriched from blood (not recorded which). The clonotype comes from a woman between 18 and 29 years old with acute COVID-19. The chain uses TRBV27 and TRBJ2-7; no clear D. Here the CDR3 DNA reads TGTGCCAGCAGTTCACCAGGTGCCATCCGCTACGAGCAGTACTTC. Amino acid sequence: CASSSPGAIRYEQYF.